This T cell receptor (beta chain) was documented in a study of blood T cell repertoires in COVID-19 (dated by TCRdb to the early 2020s). A note on the overall study: Collaborator samples came from the United States, Italy and Spain and covered acute and convalescent phases of COVID-19. Where HLA class I and class II types were available, the types were taken from metadata supplied by the sample provider, not from assay-based typing. The material from the prospective study consisted of cDNA or gDNA derived from T cells, B-cell-depleted T cells, or PBMCs. The samples were drawn from two sources: the first 160 participants of the ongoing ImmuneRACE study, and 1,254 subjects contributed by 6 global collaborators. The repertoires were released in a freely available public database intended as a resource for research on the immune response to SARS-CoV-2. Deeply sampled blood TCRbeta repertoires from subjects exposed to, actively infected with, or recovered from COVID-19 were included in the dataset. A de-identified subject ID, COVID-19 status, age in years and sex were almost always included in the sample metadata. Study-wide conclusions, independent of this receptor: The amount of clinical and demographic metadata varied by source and participant and was provided uncurated.

Concerning this clone itself: The antigen it recognizes is unknown. No per-base quality is available; no much larger clone lies one base away.

Sequences SGHRS (CDR1) and YFSETQ (CDR2) are obtained from the germline V gene. The CDR3 sequence holds 15 residues, the cysteine and phenylalanine included. The retained sequence is limited to the CDR3, 45 bases, with the frame set at the first base. V sheds 0 bases and J sheds 0 bases, leaving 8 bases between their ends. Whole blood was collected in K2EDTA tubes by collaborating institutions according to the institutions' own protocols. For TCRbeta analysis, collaborators shipped samples in one of three forms: frozen whole blood, isolated PBMCs, or DNA extracted from either of those sample types. TCRbeta CDR3 regions were amplified from genomic DNA by means of the immunoSEQ Assay, a bias-controlled multiplex PCR. Per the original workflow: Within the assay, amplification of reference gene primers was used to estimate how many nucleated cells each sample contained. Sequence reads were collapsed and filtered to measure the absolute abundance of every unique TCRbeta CDR3 rearrangement. Productive Simpson clonality was computed per sample as the square root of Simpson's diversity index over productive rearrangements. The immuneACCESS repertoire file appears here via TCRdb, limited to in-frame rearrangements. These files lack a portion of the clones; in checked studies, under half of the deficit traces to unresolved V genes, and the cause of the others is not known. Clone size and V and J calls were adopted from that table, with D and trimming inferred from the DNA. This sample comprises some 220,000 clones, 60% to 85% of them detected only once. The top ten clonotypes cover under 8.5% of the sample.

Sequencing was performed on peripheral blood. The rearranged segments are TRBV5-1 and TRBJ2-3; the D gene identity is not certain. The source is a woman in her 70s with acute or convalescent COVID-19. The DNA sequence is as follows: TGCGCCAGCAGCTTGGCTGGGCTTAGCACAGATACGCAGTATTTT. It translates to CASSLAGLSTDTQYF.